This T cell receptor beta chain is from a study of OX40 agonist ivuxolimab in advanced cancers. Study-level background: The treatment was a fully human IgG2 OX40 agonist, ivuxolimab. Points from the study as a whole: Clonal expansion by week 6 occurred in CD4+ and CD8+ blood T cells (at 0.1 to 3.0 mg/kg). In CD8+ T cells, expanded clones were on average more numerous than in CD4+.

Turning to this clone: Its antigen is as yet unknown.

The germline V gene has CDR1 SGHTA and CDR2 FQGTGA. This CDR3 spans 15 amino acids. The trim removed 5 bases at V and 5 bases at J, leaving 6 bases unmatched. Some clones are missing from TCRdb's copy, which holds only in-frame ones; the method was immunoSEQ multiplex PCR. The data contain approximately 66,000 clones, roughly 86% of them singletons. The chain is built from TRBV7-3 and TRBJ1-5; 10 bases align to TRBD1. The sample consisted of CD4+ or CD8+ T cells sorted from blood, taken in a trial of the OX40 agonist ivuxolimab. The clonotype was recovered from an adult with an advanced solid tumor such as melanoma, head and neck, liver or kidney cancer. CDR3 sequence reads: CASSRQGAADQPQHF. As DNA, the CDR3 is TGTGCCAGCAGCCGACAGGGGGCTGCGGATCAGCCCCAGCATTTT.